This T cell receptor (beta chain) comes out of a study of T cell responses to AZD1222 COVID-19 vaccine. Clones were sequenced by immunoSEQ multiplex PCR, and TCRdb holds only the in-frame ones, with some missing. The sample consists of fewer than 85,000 clones, about four fifths of them appearing once. This CDR3 contains 16 residues. The germline gives CDR1 SGHVS, CDR2 FQNEAQ. V trimming: 3 bases; J trimming: 0 bases; junction bases outside the gene matches: 7. This TCR was recovered from an adult who received the AZD1222 COVID-19 vaccine. Here the sequenced sample was peripheral blood, taken 28 days after the second AZD1222 dose. The rearrangement links TRBV7-8 to TRBJ1-1; 7 positions agree with TRBD1. CDR3 nucleotide sequence: TGTGCCAGCAGCTTCGGACAGGACTTCATGAACACTGAAGCTTTCTTT. It yields the protein CASSFGQDFMNTEAFF.